Given below is one T cell receptor (beta chain) in context. This record comes from a study of blood T cell repertoires in COVID-19. Study details: The United States, Italy and Spain were the sources of the acute and convalescent COVID-19 samples. T cells, B-cell-depleted T cells, or PBMCs supplied cDNA or gDNA.

In the source study's methods: Amplification of reference gene primers was used by the study to estimate nucleated cell counts. Clones were sequenced by immunoSEQ multiplex PCR, and TCRdb holds only the in-frame ones, with some missing. V and J calls and clone size are as listed in that table; D and trimming were resolved from the DNA. The profile shows roughly 30,000 clones, 80% to 90% of them singletons. CDR3 size: 14 residues. The V gene's germline CDR1 is GTSNPN and CDR2 SVGIG (reference sequence). V was shortened by 0 bases and J by 3 bases, with 8 bases between the two germline ends. The sequence came from a human donor with acute or convalescent COVID-19. The donor label of this sample is uncertain. The sample was peripheral blood. V usage is TRBV30 and J usage is TRBJ2-2, with D tentatively TRBD1 (6 bases). DNA of the CDR3: TGTGCCTGGAGTGTACCAGGGGACACCGGGGAGCTGTTTTTT. Translated, it gives CAWSVPGDTGELFF.